This is a list of T cell receptor beta chains from one sample in a study of early stage breast cancer tumors. The table came from immunoSEQ multiplex PCR; TCRdb's copy has only in-frame clones and leaves some out. The data contain 4,000 or so clones, 65% to 75% of them seen just once; the ten biggest clones take up around 18%. The sequencing sample was made of breast tumor tissue. All receptors derive from a person aged 35 to 50 with breast cancer. The CDR3 runs from the conserved cysteine through the conserved F or W. D genes are given only for firm matches. Clone size is stated in some rows and not others, as once, few, many or a class when expanded.

D: NA; J: TRBJ2-7; size: once; V: TRBV7-2; CDR3: CASRGTGTYEQYF; DNA: TGTGCCAGCAGAGGGACCGGCACCTACGAGCAGTACTTC
D: NA; J: TRBJ1-2; size: NA; V: TRBV4-1; CDR3: CASSQETDYGYTF; DNA: TGCGCCAGCAGCCAAGAAACGGACTATGGCTACACCTTC
D: NA; J: TRBJ1-2; size: once; V: TRBV4-1; CDR3: CASSQESNYGYTF; DNA: TGCGCCAGCAGCCAAGAGAGTAACTATGGCTACACCTTC
D: TRBD2; J: TRBJ2-1; size: NA; V: TRBV6-5; CDR3: CASSYGLAGTGEQFF; DNA: TGTGCCAGCAGTTACGGACTAGCGGGGACAGGTGAGCAGTTCTTC
D: NA; J: TRBJ1-1; size: NA; V: TRBV7-9; CDR3: CASSPGTLANTEAFF; DNA: TGTGCCAGCAGCCCAGGGACATTGGCGAACACTGAAGCTTTCTTT
D: NA; J: TRBJ2-7; size: hyperexpanded; V: TRBV9; CDR3: CASSGEQGNEQYF; DNA: TGTGCCAGCAGCGGGGAGCAGGGAAACGAGCAGTACTTC
D: NA; J: TRBJ2-7; size: medium-sized; V: TRBV19; CDR3: CASSSLEGLNYEQYF; DNA: TGTGCCAGTAGTAGTCTAGAGGGGCTGAACTACGAGCAGTACTTC
D: NA; J: TRBJ1-5; size: once; V: TRBV18; CDR3: CASSSTEPAGQPQHF; DNA: TGTGCCAGCTCATCGACCGAGCCCGCCGGTCAGCCCCAGCATTTT
D: TRBD1; J: TRBJ1-1; size: few; V: TRBV29-1; CDR3: CSAEEQGAEAFF; DNA: TGCAGCGCCGAGGAACAGGGGGCTGAAGCTTTCTTT
D: TRBD1; J: TRBJ1-4; size: NA; V: TRBV5-6; CDR3: CASSHGTDNEKLFF; DNA: TGTGCCAGCAGCCACGGGACAGATAATGAAAAACTGTTTTTT
D: NA; J: TRBJ2-7; size: NA; V: TRBV5-6; CDR3: CASSTLTGTEQYF; DNA: TGTGCCAGCAGCACTCTAACGGGGACCGAGCAGTACTTC
D: NA; J: TRBJ1-1; size: NA; V: TRBV6-5; CDR3: CASSYSNSGSEAFF; DNA: TGTGCCAGCAGTTACTCGAATTCAGGGAGTGAAGCTTTCTTT
D: NA; J: TRBJ2-7; size: NA; V: TRBV15; CDR3: CATSRDGGGSYEQYF; DNA: TGTGCCACCAGCAGAGATGGTGGGGGCTCCTACGAGCAGTACTTC
D: NA; J: TRBJ2-5; size: once; V: TRBV7-5; CDR3: CASSPTSGSSQETQYF; DNA: TGTGCCAGCAGCCCAACTAGCGGGAGCTCCCAAGAGACCCAGTACTTC
D: NA; J: TRBJ2-5; size: NA; V: TRBV4-3; CDR3: CASSQDGGPRETQYF; DNA: TGCGCCAGCAGCCAAGATGGGGGGCCTCGAGAGACCCAGTACTTC
D: TRBD1; J: TRBJ1-4; size: NA; V: TRBV5-6; CDR3: CASSLNDRVSEKLFF; DNA: TGTGCCAGCAGCCTAAATGACAGGGTTTCAGAAAAACTGTTTTTT
D: NA; J: TRBJ2-6; size: NA; V: TRBV19; CDR3: CASNRGSSGANVLTF; DNA: TGTGCCAGTAACAGAGGAAGCTCTGGGGCCAACGTCCTGACTTTC
D: NA; J: TRBJ1-5; size: NA; V: TRBV7-2; CDR3: CASSLYGSNQPQHF; DNA: TGTGCCAGCAGCCTCTATGGGAGCAATCAGCCCCAGCATTTT
D: NA; J: TRBJ1-1; size: NA; V: TRBV18; CDR3: CASSPLRMNTEAFF; DNA: TGTGCCAGCTCACCATTAAGGATGAACACTGAAGCTTTCTTT
D: TRBD2; J: TRBJ2-1; size: NA; V: TRBV27; CDR3: CASSLSGRGLVGDEQFF; DNA: TGTGCCAGCAGTTTATCTGGACGAGGACTAGTCGGGGATGAGCAGTTCTTC
D: TRBD2; J: TRBJ2-3; size: NA; V: TRBV6-4; CDR3: CASSDGTSGSGSDTQYF; DNA: TGTGCCAGCAGTGATGGGACTAGCGGGAGCGGTTCAGATACGCAGTATTTT
D: NA; J: TRBJ2-1; size: NA; V: TRBV6-5; CDR3: CASSYVLGEQFF; DNA: TGTGCCAGCAGTTACGTTCTAGGAGAGCAGTTCTTC
D: NA; J: TRBJ2-3; size: NA; V: TRBV10-3; CDR3: CAISEAGKTDTQYF; DNA: TGTGCCATCAGTGAGGCTGGGAAAACAGATACGCAGTATTTT
D: NA; J: TRBJ2-3; size: large; V: TRBV2; CDR3: CASSPYTLSTDTQYF; DNA: TGTGCCAGCAGCCCCTATACGCTAAGCACAGATACGCAGTATTTT
D: TRBD1; J: TRBJ1-1; size: NA; V: TRBV7-9; CDR3: CASSLAPGQGSGTEAFF; DNA: TGTGCCAGCAGCTTAGCACCGGGACAGGGGTCGGGCACTGAAGCTTTCTTT
D: NA; J: TRBJ1-2; size: NA; V: TRBV5-3; CDR3: CASRAEGGTYGYTF; DNA: TGTGCCAGCAGGGCTGAGGGAGGGACCTATGGCTACACCTTC
D: NA; J: TRBJ2-3; size: NA; V: TRBV7-9; CDR3: CASSPLSGRTDTQYF; DNA: TGTGCCAGCAGCCCCCTCTCAGGGAGGACAGATACGCAGTATTTT
D: TRBD2; J: TRBJ2-2; size: NA; V: TRBV28; CDR3: CASSPLTSVDTGELFF; DNA: TGTGCCAGCAGTCCCTTGACTAGCGTGGACACCGGGGAGCTGTTTTTT